This T cell receptor beta chain came from a study of OX40 agonist ivuxolimab in advanced cancers. The overall study: The eligibility criteria allowed prior anti-PD-1, anti-PD-L1 or anti-CTLA-4 therapy, and under 50% had some.

Autoimmune disease history or systemic immunosuppression was exclusionary. Repertoires were generated with immunoSEQ multiplex PCR, while TCRdb's copy carries only in-frame clones and drops some. The sample contains 70,000 to 100,000 clones, under 90% of which appear only once. This CDR3 region has 15 residues. Germline trimming cut 2 bases from V and 2 bases from J; bases unmatched to any gene: 5. Germline lookup yields CDR1 KGHSH and CDR2 LQKENI. The receptor was isolated from an adult with an advanced solid tumor such as melanoma, head and neck, liver or kidney cancer. The rearrangement joins TRBV18 to TRBJ2-5; 7 nucleotides line up with TRBD1. This sample comprised CD4+ or CD8+ T cells sorted from blood, obtained in a trial of the OX40 agonist ivuxolimab. CDR3 region: CASSPGDRVQETQYF. The CDR3 DNA reads as TGTGCCAGCTCACCAGGAGACAGGGTACAAGAGACCCAGTACTTC.